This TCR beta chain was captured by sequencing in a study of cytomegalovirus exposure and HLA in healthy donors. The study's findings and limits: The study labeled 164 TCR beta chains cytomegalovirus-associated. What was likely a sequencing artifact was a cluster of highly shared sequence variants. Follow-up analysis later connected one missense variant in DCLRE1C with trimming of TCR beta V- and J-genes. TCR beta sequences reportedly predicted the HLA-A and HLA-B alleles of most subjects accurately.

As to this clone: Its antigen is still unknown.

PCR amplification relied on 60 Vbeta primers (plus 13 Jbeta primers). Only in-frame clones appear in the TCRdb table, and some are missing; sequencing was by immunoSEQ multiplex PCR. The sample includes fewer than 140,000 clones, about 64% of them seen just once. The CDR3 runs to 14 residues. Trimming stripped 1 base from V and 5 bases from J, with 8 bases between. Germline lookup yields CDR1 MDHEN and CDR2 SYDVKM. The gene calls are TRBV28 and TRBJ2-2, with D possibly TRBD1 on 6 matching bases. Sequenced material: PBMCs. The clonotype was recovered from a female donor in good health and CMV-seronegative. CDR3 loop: CASSLYRATGELFF. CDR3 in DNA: TGTGCCAGCAGTTTATACAGGGCTACCGGGGAGCTGTTTTTT.